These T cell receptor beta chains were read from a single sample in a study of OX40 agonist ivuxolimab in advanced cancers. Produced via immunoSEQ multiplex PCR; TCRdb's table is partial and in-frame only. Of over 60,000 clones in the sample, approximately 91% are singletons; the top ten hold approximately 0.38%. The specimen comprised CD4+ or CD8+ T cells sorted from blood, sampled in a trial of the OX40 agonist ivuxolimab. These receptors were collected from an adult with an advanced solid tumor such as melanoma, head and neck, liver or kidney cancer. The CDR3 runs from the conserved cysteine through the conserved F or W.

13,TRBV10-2,CAGGLAGNNEQFF
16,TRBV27,CASSSPSGRPTGELFF
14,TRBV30,CARTEKAYNSPLHF
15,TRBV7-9,CASSFLAGVQETQYF
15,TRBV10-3,CAISESGNILHEQYF
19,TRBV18,CASSPYLEAGGPGSDTQYF
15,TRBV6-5,CASSYSGRLGDEQYF
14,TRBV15,CATSRAGSAYEQYF
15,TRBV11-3,CASSGAGVQIYEQYF
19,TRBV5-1,CASSLAIGTSGRFKNIQYF
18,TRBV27,CASSLVPGTGSWAYEQYF
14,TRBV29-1,CSVIGGAQSYEQYF
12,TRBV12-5,CASGINTDTQYF
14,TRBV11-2,CASSKREGLVEQFF
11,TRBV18,CASSGTAGYTF
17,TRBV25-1,CASSERQGVGQTGELFF
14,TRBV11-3,CASSLDGTDGELFF
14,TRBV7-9,CASSLEVSGYGYTF
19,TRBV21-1,CASSASQGVFRDSNQPQHF
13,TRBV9,CASSVETDSEAFF
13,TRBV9,CASSRTITQPQHF
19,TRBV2,CASRTPGLNPRYNNQPQHF
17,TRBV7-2,CASSLVDIVVSGNTIYF
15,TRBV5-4,CASSIQSGPLYEQYF
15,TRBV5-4,CASSPQTRGNTEAFF
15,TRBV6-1,CASRGRGHSNQPQHF
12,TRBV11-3,CASSLVPREQYF
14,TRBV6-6,CASSSRGSPDEQFF
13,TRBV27,CASSLYRDQPQHF
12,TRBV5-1,CASSRDWDEQYF
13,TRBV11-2,CASRSGTGPPQYF
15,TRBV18,CASSPAQDLWNEQFF
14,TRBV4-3,CASSHGQGARGYTF
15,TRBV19,CASSIDPDLANVLTF
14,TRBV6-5,CASSYGQGGETQYF
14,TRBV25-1,CASTQGVSTGELFF
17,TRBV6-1,CASSERVAGAINQPQHF
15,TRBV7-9,CASSLSSGSTGELFF
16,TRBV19,CASSVGTSGLKNTQYF
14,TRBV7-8,CASRADRGNTEAFF
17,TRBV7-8,CASSETAGTGPSYEQYF
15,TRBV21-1,CASAGTSGNTDTQYF
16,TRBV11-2,CASRFSGRKTHNEQFF
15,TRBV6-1,CASSATAVNTGELFF
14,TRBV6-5,CASSLEDSGNTIYF
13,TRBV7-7,CASSRDYLETQYF